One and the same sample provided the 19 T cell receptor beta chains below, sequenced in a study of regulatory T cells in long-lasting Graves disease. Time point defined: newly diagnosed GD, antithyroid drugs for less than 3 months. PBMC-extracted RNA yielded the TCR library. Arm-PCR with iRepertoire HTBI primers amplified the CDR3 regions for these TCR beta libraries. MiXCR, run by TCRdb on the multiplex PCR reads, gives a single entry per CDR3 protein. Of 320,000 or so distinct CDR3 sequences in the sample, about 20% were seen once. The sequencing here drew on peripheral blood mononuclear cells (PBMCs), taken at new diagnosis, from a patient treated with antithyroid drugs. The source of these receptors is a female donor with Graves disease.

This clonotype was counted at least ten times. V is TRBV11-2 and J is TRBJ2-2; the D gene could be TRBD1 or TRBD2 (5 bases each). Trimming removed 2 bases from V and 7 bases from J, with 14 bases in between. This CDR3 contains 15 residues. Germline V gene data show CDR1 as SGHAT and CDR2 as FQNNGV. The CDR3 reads CASSLFGGFGGELFF. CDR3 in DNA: TGTGCCAGCAGCTTATTTGGGGGATTCGGCGGGGAGCTGTTTTTT.

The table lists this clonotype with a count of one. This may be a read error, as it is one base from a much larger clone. CDR3 bases: TGTGCCAGCAGTGAATATCAGGGAGGGACTGAAGCTCTCTTT. Translation: CASSEYQGGTEALF. The rearrangement joins TRBV25-1 to TRBJ1-1, with D perhaps TRBD1 (5 bases). The CDR3 extends over 14 amino acids. Germline V gives CDR1 MGHDK, CDR2 SYGVNS. The full variable domain, rest sourced from reference TRBV25-1 and TRBJ1-1, is EADIYQTPRYLVIGTGKKITLECSQTMGHDKMYWYQQDPGMELHLIHYSYGVNSTEKGDLSSESTVSRIRTEHFPLTLESARPSHTSQYLCASSEYQGGTEALFGQGTRLTVV.

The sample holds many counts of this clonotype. The CDR3, as DNA: TGTGCCAGTTCCCGACGAGCTAACTATGGCTACACCTTC. Translated, it gives CASSRRANYGYTF. The genes are TRBV19 and TRBJ1-2; D ambiguous. V lost 8 bases and J 0 bases, leaving 10 bases between the germline ends. The V gene's germline CDR1 is LNHDA and CDR2 SQIVND (reference sequence). The CDR3 contains 13 residues.

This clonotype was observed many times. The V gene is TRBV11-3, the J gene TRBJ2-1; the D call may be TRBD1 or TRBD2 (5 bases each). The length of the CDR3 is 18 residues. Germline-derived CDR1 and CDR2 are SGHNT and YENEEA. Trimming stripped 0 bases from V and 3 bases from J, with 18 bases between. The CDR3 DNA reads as TGTGCCAGCAGCTTAGACCCTCGGGGCAGAACCTACTACAATGAGCAGTTCTTC. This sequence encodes CASSLDPRGRTYYNEQFF.

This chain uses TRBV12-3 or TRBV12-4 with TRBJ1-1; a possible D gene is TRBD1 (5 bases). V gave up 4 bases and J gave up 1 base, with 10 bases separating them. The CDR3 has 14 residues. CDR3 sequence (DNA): TGTGCCAGCAGTTACAGGTCACCGAACACTGAAGCTTTCTTT. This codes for CASSYRSPNTEAFF.

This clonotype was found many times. The CDR3 DNA sequence: TGTGCCAGCAGTTTAAGGAGCCCTGAAAAACTGTTTTTT. It specifies CASSLRSPEKLFF. The chain carries TRBV28 and TRBJ1-4; no definite D call. CDR1 is MDHEN and CDR2 is SYDVKM in the germline V gene. The CDR3 is 13 amino acids. V shed 2 bases and J shed 7 bases, with 8 bases lying between them.

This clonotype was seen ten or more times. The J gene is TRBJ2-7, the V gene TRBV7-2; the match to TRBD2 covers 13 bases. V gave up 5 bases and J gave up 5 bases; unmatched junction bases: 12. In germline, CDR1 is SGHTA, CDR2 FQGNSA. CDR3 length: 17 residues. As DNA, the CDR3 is TGTGCCAGCAGCACACTAGCGGGAGGGCCTCCTTTCAACGAGCAGTACTTC. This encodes CASSTLAGGPPFNEQYF. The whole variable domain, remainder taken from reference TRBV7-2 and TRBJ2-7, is GAGVSQSPSNKVTEKGKDVELRCDPISGHTALYWYRQSLGQGLEFLIYFQGNSAPDKSGLPSDRFSAERTGGSVSTLTIQRTQQEDSAVYLCASSTLAGGPPFNEQYFGPGTRLTVT.

The CDR3 DNA sequence: TGTGCCAGCAGCGTATCGGGGGGAAGAGGCGGGAGAGAGACCCAGTACTTC. Its translation is CASSVSGGRGGRETQYF. The genes are TRBV5-4 and TRBJ2-5; 7 bases are a match to TRBD2. CDR3 length equals 17 residues. CDR1 SGHNT and CDR2 YYREEE come from the germline V gene (reference sequence). Losses at the gene ends were 4 bases for V and 4 bases for J; bases not matched to a gene: 16.

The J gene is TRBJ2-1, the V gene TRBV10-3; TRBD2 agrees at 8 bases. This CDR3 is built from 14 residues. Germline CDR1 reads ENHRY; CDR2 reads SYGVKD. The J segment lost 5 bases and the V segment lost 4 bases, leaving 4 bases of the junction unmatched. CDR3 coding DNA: TGTGCCATCAGTGTCCGGGAGGGTGACAATGAGCAGTTCTTC. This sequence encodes CAISVREGDNEQFF.

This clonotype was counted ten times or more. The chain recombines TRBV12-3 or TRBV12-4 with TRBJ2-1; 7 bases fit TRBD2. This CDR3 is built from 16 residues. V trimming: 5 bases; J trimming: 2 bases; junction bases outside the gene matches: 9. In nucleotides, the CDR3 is TGTGCCAGCAGTCGGGGGGTAGCGGATGCCTACAATGAGCAGTTCTTC. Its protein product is CASSRGVADAYNEQFF.

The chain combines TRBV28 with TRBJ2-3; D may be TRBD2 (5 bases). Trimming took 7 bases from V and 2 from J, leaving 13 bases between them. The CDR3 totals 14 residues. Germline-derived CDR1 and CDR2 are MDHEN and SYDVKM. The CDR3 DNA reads TGTGCCAGCACGGAGGAAGCCACCACAGATACGCAGTATTTT. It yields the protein CASTEEATTDTQYF.

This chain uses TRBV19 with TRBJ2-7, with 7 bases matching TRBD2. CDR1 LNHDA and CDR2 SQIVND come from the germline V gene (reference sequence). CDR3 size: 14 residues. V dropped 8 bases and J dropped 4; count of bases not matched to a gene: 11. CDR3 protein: CASAPRRETYEQYF. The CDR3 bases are TGTGCCAGTGCCCCGAGGCGGGAGACATACGAGCAGTACTTC.

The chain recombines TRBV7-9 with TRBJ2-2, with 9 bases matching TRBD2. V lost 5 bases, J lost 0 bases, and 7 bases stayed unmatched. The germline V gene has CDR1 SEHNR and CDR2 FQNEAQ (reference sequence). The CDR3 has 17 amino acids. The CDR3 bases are TGTGCCAGCAGCCCCCCCCTAGCGGGGACGAACACCGGGGAGCTGTTTTTT. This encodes CASSPPLAGTNTGELFF.

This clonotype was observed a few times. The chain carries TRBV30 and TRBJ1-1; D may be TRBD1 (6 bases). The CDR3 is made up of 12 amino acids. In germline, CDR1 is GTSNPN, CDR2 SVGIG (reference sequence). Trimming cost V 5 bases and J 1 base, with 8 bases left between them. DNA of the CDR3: TGTGCCTGGGGAGGGGGGAACACTGAAGCTTTCTTT. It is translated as CAWGGGNTEAFF.

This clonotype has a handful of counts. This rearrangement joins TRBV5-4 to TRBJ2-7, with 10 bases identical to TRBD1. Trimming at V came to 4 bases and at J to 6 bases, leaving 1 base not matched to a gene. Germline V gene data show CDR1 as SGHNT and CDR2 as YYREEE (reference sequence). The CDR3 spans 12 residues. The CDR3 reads CASSRDRGEQYF. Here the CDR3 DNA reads TGTGCCAGCAGCCGGGACAGGGGCGAGCAGTACTTC.

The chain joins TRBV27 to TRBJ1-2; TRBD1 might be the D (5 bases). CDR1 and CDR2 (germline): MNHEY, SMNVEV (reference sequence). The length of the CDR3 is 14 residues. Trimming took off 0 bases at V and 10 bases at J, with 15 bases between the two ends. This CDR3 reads CASSLSREVRAYTF. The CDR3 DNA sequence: TGTGCCAGCAGTTTATCCAGGGAAGTGCGTGCCTACACCTTC.

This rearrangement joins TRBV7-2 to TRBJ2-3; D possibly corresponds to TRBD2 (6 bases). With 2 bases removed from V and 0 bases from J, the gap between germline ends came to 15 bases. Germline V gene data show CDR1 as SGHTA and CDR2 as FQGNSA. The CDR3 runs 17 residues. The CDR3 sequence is CASSLQVAGLSTDTQYF. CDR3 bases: TGTGCCAGCAGCTTACAGGTCGCGGGATTGAGCACAGATACGCAGTATTTT.

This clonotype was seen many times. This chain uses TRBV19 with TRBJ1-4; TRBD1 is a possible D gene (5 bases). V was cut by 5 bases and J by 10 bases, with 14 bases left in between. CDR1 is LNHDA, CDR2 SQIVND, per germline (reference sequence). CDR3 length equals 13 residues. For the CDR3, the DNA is TGTGCCAGTAGTGTTGACAGATCTGGAAAACTGTTTTTT. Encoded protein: CASSVDRSGKLFF.

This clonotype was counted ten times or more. This CDR3 is CASRTRFWGEETQYF. The CDR3 bases are TGTGCCAGCAGGACGAGGTTTTGGGGGGAAGAGACCCAGTACTTC. The chain joins TRBV6-1 to TRBJ2-5; maybe TRBD2 (6 bases). Trimming left V 6 bases short and J 3 bases short, with 17 bases between. CDR3 length equals 15 residues. The germline V gene has CDR1 MNHNS and CDR2 SASEGT.